The 29 T cell receptor beta chains presented below share a single source sample, sequenced in a study of cytomegalovirus exposure and HLA in healthy donors (dated 2017 in TCRdb). The library was made by the immunoSEQ multiplex PCR assay. Held by TCRdb, this immuneACCESS table contains in-frame sequences only and omits some clones. Under half of the omission traces to an unresolved V gene where checked; the cause of the rest is unknown. The sample table contains around 150,000 clones; only one count was recorded for approximately 89% of them. The top ten constitute approximately 0.7% of the sample. Sequencing was carried out using PBMCs. Source of these receptors: a man between 18 and 35 years old in good health and CMV-seronegative.

The V call is TRBV7-9, the J call TRBJ2-1, with 8 nucleotides matching TRBD1. J lost 2 bases, V lost 5 bases, and 8 bases had no gene match. CDR1 and CDR2 (germline): SEHNR, FQNEAQ (reference sequence). There are 16 residues in the CDR3. CDR3 region: CASSPTGGWTYNEQFF. In DNA form, the CDR3 reads TGTGCCAGCAGCCCTACAGGGGGTTGGACCTACAATGAGCAGTTCTTC.

The V and J genes are TRBV5-4 and TRBJ2-7; weak D call: TRBD1 (6 bases). Trimming took 1 base from V and 4 from J, leaving 12 bases between them. The CDR3 has 14 residues. Germline V gene lookup returns CDR1 SGHNT and CDR2 YYREEE (reference sequence). CDR3 region: CASSLHGTNYEQYF. For the CDR3, the DNA is TGTGCCAGCAGCTTGCACGGGACAAATTACGAGCAGTACTTC.

The genes are TRBV4-1 and TRBJ2-7; possibly TRBD1 for D (5 bases). CDR1 is MGHRA, CDR2 YSYEKL, per germline. V dropped 1 base and J dropped 1 base, with 11 bases sitting between them. The CDR3 sequence is 15 residues long. The CDR3: CASSQVSRESYEQYF. The CDR3 region has the DNA TGCGCCAGCAGCCAAGTTAGCAGGGAATCCTACGAGCAGTACTTC.

The genes are TRBV6-1 and TRBJ2-7; D not certain. Germline CDR1 reads MNHNS; CDR2 reads SASEGT. The CDR3 runs to 13 residues. Trimming took off 8 bases at V and 0 bases at J, with 11 bases between the two ends. The CDR3 protein is CASEAASSYEQYF. The CDR3 DNA is TGTGCCAGCGAGGCCGCGAGCTCCTACGAGCAGTACTTC.

V is TRBV5-4 and J is TRBJ2-7; possible D gene TRBD2, 5 bases. Looked up from germline, CDR1 is SGHNT and CDR2 is YYREEE (reference sequence). There are 13 residues in the CDR3. V was pared by 2 bases and J by 7 bases, with 13 bases between. The DNA for the CDR3 is TGTGCCAGCAGCTTCGGTCGGTCGGGGGAGCAGTACTTC. It encodes CASSFGRSGEQYF.

CDR3 coding DNA: TGTGCCAGCACCCTTAGCTCAACAGATACGCAGTATTTT. This sequence encodes CASTLSSTDTQYF. The chain uses TRBV7-9 and TRBJ2-3; D gene uncertain. Trimming took off 7 bases at V and 3 bases at J, with 11 bases between the two ends. The germline CDR1 and CDR2 sequences are SEHNR and FQNEAQ (reference sequence). The CDR3 totals 13 residues.

The chain combines TRBV7-8 with TRBJ1-3; D not certain. Trimming stripped 5 bases from V and 0 bases from J, with 17 bases between. Germline-derived CDR1 and CDR2 are SGHVS and FQNEAQ. The length of the CDR3 is 17 residues. The CDR3 protein is CASSQLAPPVSGNTIYF. In DNA, the CDR3 is TGTGCCAGCAGCCAACTAGCACCCCCCGTCTCTGGAAACACCATATATTTT.

The V gene is TRBV19, the J gene TRBJ1-2; 9 nucleotides match TRBD1. CDR1 is LNHDA and CDR2 is SQIVND in the germline V gene (reference sequence). Trimming at V came to 0 bases and at J to 6 bases, leaving 8 bases not matched to a gene. This CDR3 has 16 residues. CDR3 bases: TGTGCCAGTAGTATAGATTACCCTACAGGGGGCGATGGCTACACCTTC. Protein product: CASSIDYPTGGDGYTF.

V is TRBV5-1 and J is TRBJ2-7; 15 bases are shared with TRBD2. The CDR3 is made up of 17 amino acids. Germline V gives CDR1 SGHRS, CDR2 YFSETQ. Germline trimming cut 4 bases from V and 0 bases from J; bases unmatched to any gene: 5. The CDR3 DNA is TGCGCCAGCAGCACCGGGACTAGCGGGGGGTTCTCCTACGAGCAGTACTTC. This translates into CASSTGTSGGFSYEQYF.

This sequence joins TRBV2 and TRBJ2-3; 9 nucleotides match TRBD2. Trimming cost V 4 bases and J 0 bases; bases outside gene matches: 5. Looked up from germline, CDR1 is SNHLY and CDR2 is FYNNEI. The CDR3 runs to 16 residues. The CDR3 nucleotides are TGTGCCAGCAGTGTTGGTAGCGGGGGTAGCACAGATACGCAGTATTTT. It codes for CASSVGSGGSTDTQYF. Full variable domain (outside the CDR3, taken from reference TRBV2 and TRBJ2-3): EPEVTQTPSHQVTQMGQEVILRCVPISNHLYFYWYRQILGQKVEFLVSFYNNEISEKSEIFDDQFSVERPDGSNFTLKIRSTKLEDSAMYFCASSVGSGGSTDTQYFGPGTRLTVL.

The V gene is TRBV6-1, the J gene TRBJ1-5, with TRBD1 as a possible D gene (5 bases). Trimming pared 3 bases from V and 2 bases from J, leaving 5 bases between. This CDR3 contains 13 residues. Germline loops: CDR1 MNHNS, CDR2 SASEGT. The CDR3 loop reads CASSDRGNQPQHF. DNA of the CDR3: TGTGCCAGCAGTGACAGGGGCAATCAGCCCCAGCATTTT.

This rearrangement joins TRBV28 to TRBJ1-4; a possible D gene is TRBD1 (6 bases). Trimming pared 4 bases from V and 4 bases from J, leaving 22 bases between. Germline V gene sequence: CDR1 MDHEN, CDR2 SYDVKM. This CDR3 spans 18 amino acids. CDR3 nucleotides: TGTGCCAGCAGTTCCTTACTACTAACAGGGTGGATTAATGAAAAACTGTTTTTT. It specifies CASSSLLLTGWINEKLFF.

The CDR3: CASSIEGLAGGETQYF. The CDR3 DNA is TGTGCCAGTAGTATAGAAGGGCTAGCGGGAGGAGAGACCCAGTACTTC. The V call is TRBV19, the J call TRBJ2-5; 11 bases align to TRBD2. The length of the CDR3 is 16 residues. J lost 4 bases, V lost 0 bases, and 4 bases had no gene match. Germline CDR1 reads LNHDA; CDR2 reads SQIVND (reference sequence).

The rearrangement joins TRBV7-2 to TRBJ2-3, with D possibly TRBD2 on 6 matching bases. Trimming removed 1 base from V and 11 bases from J, with 25 bases in between. Germline values: CDR1 SGHTA, CDR2 FQGNSA. There are 17 residues in the CDR3. DNA for the CDR3: TGTGCCAGCAGCTTAGGGGGGACGGGTCTCGGACTGGGAGGGCAGTATTTT. Translation gives CASSLGGTGLGLGGQYF.

The V and J genes are TRBV19 and TRBJ1-5, with no clear D. V lost 5 bases, J lost 0 bases, and 8 bases lay in between. Germline V gene data show CDR1 as LNHDA and CDR2 as SQIVND (reference sequence). The CDR3 extends over 14 amino acids. The CDR3 nucleotides are TGTGCCAGTAGTGCCAGAAATAGCAATCAGCCCCAGCATTTT. It encodes CASSARNSNQPQHF.

This chain links TRBV7-8 with TRBJ2-4; 7 bases line up with TRBD1. The V gene's germline CDR1 is SGHVS and CDR2 FQNEAQ. The junction had 7 bases not matched to a gene; V was cut back by 5 bases and J by 3 bases. CDR3 length: 15 amino acids. The CDR3 sequence is CASSRDRDSKNIQYF. In nucleotides, the CDR3 is TGTGCCAGCAGCCGAGACCGGGACAGCAAAAACATTCAGTACTTC.

The chain uses TRBV10-1 and TRBJ1-1, with a weak D call TRBD1 (6 bases). With 4 bases removed from V and 2 bases from J, the gap between germline ends came to 14 bases. The CDR3 is made up of 15 amino acids. Germline assignment: CDR1 WNHNN and CDR2 SYGVQD (reference sequence). The CDR3 region is CASSATVRGNTEAFF. CDR3 bases: TGCGCCAGCAGTGCGACGGTCAGGGGCAACACTGAAGCTTTCTTT.

In its sample, this clone was seen a few times. This sequence joins TRBV21-1 and TRBJ1-2; TRBD1 is taken as the D call from the table, unchecked against the DNA. TRBV21-1 is noted as a pseudogene. CDR3 length: 13 amino acids. The CDR3 DNA is TGTGCCAGCAGCAAAGCGGCAGGGCAAGGCTACACCTTC. Translated: CASSKAAGQGYTF.

The V call is TRBV7-2, the J call TRBJ2-7; D unresolved. V gave up 5 bases and J gave up 3 bases, with 14 bases separating them. In germline, CDR1 is SGHTA, CDR2 FQGNSA. The CDR3 length is 14 residues. The DNA of the CDR3 is TGTGCCAGCAGCCCCGGTCCTGCCTTCTACGAGCAGTACTTC. Translation: CASSPGPAFYEQYF.

The genes are TRBV23-1 and TRBJ1-5; 7 nucleotides match TRBD1. TRBV23-1 is treated as an ORF (open reading frame) with a function not yet certain. The V gene end was trimmed by 0 bases and the J gene end by 0 bases; junction bases not matched to a gene: 11. This CDR3 region has 19 residues. This chain's CDR3 is CASSQSLGTDLYSNQPQHF. CDR3 sequence (DNA): TGCGCCAGCAGTCAATCGTTAGGGACAGACCTCTATAGCAATCAGCCCCAGCATTTT.

The CDR3 here is CASTTSGGANEQFF. The CDR3 coding sequence is TGTGCCAGCACGACTAGCGGGGGGGCCAATGAGCAGTTCTTC. This chain links TRBV9 with TRBJ2-1; 14 positions match TRBD2. The ends lost 6 bases at V and 6 bases at J; junction bases unmatched: 2. CDR3 size: 14 residues. The germline V gene encodes CDR1 SGDLS and CDR2 YYNGEE.

The chain employs TRBV10-3 and TRBJ1-5, with D maybe TRBD1 (6 bases). V lost 5 bases and J lost 0, with 11 bases in between. The germline V gene encodes CDR1 ENHRY and CDR2 SYGVKD. The CDR3 covers 15 residues. For the CDR3, the DNA is TGTGCCATCAGTCGTACAGGGTCTAGCAATCAGCCCCAGCATTTT. Its translation is CAISRTGSSNQPQHF.

This rearrangement joins TRBV27 to TRBJ2-1; perhaps TRBD2 as D (5 bases). Germline V lookup: CDR1 MNHEY, CDR2 SMNVEV (reference sequence). The CDR3 is 13 amino acids. V lost 7 bases and J 6 bases, leaving 13 bases between the germline ends. This CDR3 is CASNEGMGNEQFF. In nucleotides, the CDR3 is TGTGCCAGCAATGAGGGAATGGGCAATGAGCAGTTCTTC.

The table lists this clone with a few counts. J is TRBJ1-2 and V is TRBV19, with 8 bases aligning to TRBD1. J gave up 4 bases and V 7 bases, and 8 bases lay outside the gene matches. Germline V gene lookup returns CDR1 LNHDA and CDR2 SQIVND (reference sequence). This CDR3 spans 14 amino acids. Here the CDR3 reads CASTFDRGLYGYTF. The CDR3 region has the DNA TGTGCCAGTACCTTCGACAGGGGTCTCTATGGCTACACCTTC.

V gene TRBV5-6 combines with J gene TRBJ2-1, with 10 bases identical to TRBD2. The CDR3 runs 12 residues. Germline V gives CDR1 SGHDT, CDR2 YYEEEE. J was trimmed by 5 bases and V by 8 bases; bases with no gene match: 1. In DNA form, the CDR3 reads TGTGCCAGTAGCGGGGGGAACAATGAGCAGTTCTTC. Its protein is CASSGGNNEQFF.

The chain couples TRBV25-1 to TRBJ1-4; possible D gene TRBD1, 5 bases. CDR1 and CDR2 from the germline V gene are MGHDK and SYGVNS. The CDR3 is 16 amino acids. Trimming removed 2 bases from V and 7 bases from J, with 17 bases in between. DNA for the CDR3: TGTGCCAGCAGTGAAGGTGGGAGGGGCCGAGGTGAAAAACTGTTTTTT. Its protein product is CASSEGGRGRGEKLFF.

V and J are TRBV6-5 and TRBJ1-6; 10 positions agree with TRBD1. With 2 bases clipped from V and 13 bases from J, the junction kept 8 bases outside the gene matches. In germline, CDR1 is MNHEY, CDR2 SVGAGI. The CDR3 loop spans 15 amino acids. The DNA of the CDR3 is TGTGCCAGCAGTTACGAGGGACAGGGGATTTCGCCCCTCCACTTT. Translation gives CASSYEGQGISPLHF.

The rearrangement links TRBV5-1 to TRBJ2-1; a possible D gene is TRBD1 (6 bases). Per germline, CDR1 SGHRS and CDR2 YFSETQ. V was trimmed by 4 bases and J by 5 bases, leaving 13 bases between them. CDR3 length: 14 residues. The chain's CDR3 is CASSQGQRDNEQFF. CDR3 bases: TGCGCCAGCAGCCAAGGACAGCGTGACAATGAGCAGTTCTTC.

This chain joins TRBV2 and TRBJ2-1; 12 bases map to TRBD1. With 6 bases clipped from V and 4 bases from J, the junction kept 7 bases outside the gene matches. The length of the CDR3 is 16 residues. CDR1 and CDR2 from the germline V gene are SNHLY and FYNNEI. The CDR3 bases are TGTGCCAGCAGGTCGGGGACAGGGGGCGTTTACAATGAGCAGTTCTTC. Its protein product is CASRSGTGGVYNEQFF.